These 18 T cell receptor beta chains were sequenced from one sample in a study of early stage breast cancer tumors. TCRdb keeps only in-frame clones here, not all; method: immunoSEQ multiplex PCR. Here the sample spans some 30,000 clones, about 83% being singletons. The sequenced sample was blood. The receptors come from a person aged 50 to 59 with breast cancer.

The rearrangement joins TRBV2 to TRBJ2-3, with 12 bases lining up with TRBD2. Trimming at V came to 7 bases and at J to 6 bases, leaving 8 bases not matched to a gene. Germline CDR1 and CDR2: SNHLY and FYNNEI. CDR3 length: 15 amino acids. CDR3 DNA sequence: TGTGCCAGCAAGGAGACTAGCGGGGGCGGGGATACGCAGTATTTT. It encodes CASKETSGGGDTQYF.

Only one count was recorded for this clone. This chain connects TRBV27 to TRBJ2-2; 10 positions match TRBD1. V lost 1 base to trimming and J lost 10 bases; unmatched junction nucleotides: 9. Germline values: CDR1 MNHEY, CDR2 SMNVEV (reference sequence). The CDR3 totals 16 residues. This CDR3 reads CASSLYGTGAPEELFF. The CDR3 DNA is TGTGCCAGCAGTTTATACGGGACAGGGGCTCCAGAGGAGCTGTTTTTT.

This clone showed up just a few times. The chain couples TRBV19 to TRBJ2-5; no clear D. Germline V gene data show CDR1 as LNHDA and CDR2 as SQIVND (reference sequence). CDR3 length: 13 residues. Trimming cost V 5 bases and J 0 bases, with 7 bases left between them. CDR3 bases: TGTGCCAGTAGTCGCTCGGACCAAGAGACCCAGTACTTC. Translating gives CASSRSDQETQYF.

The sample holds one count of this clone. This chain joins TRBV9 and TRBJ1-1; D is possibly TRBD1 (6 bases). There are 14 residues in the CDR3. The V end lost 7 bases, the J end lost 11 bases, and 24 bases lay between the germline ends. Germline V CDR1 and CDR2: SGDLS, YYNGEE. The CDR3 bases are TGTGCCAGCGGCCCCCGACAGGACCCCTTCCGGGCTTTCTTT. Its protein is CASGPRQDPFRAFF.

The chain combines TRBV6-4 with TRBJ2-1; D is ambiguous. The CDR3 has 13 residues. Trimming cost V 2 bases and J 3 bases, with 5 bases left between them. The germline V gene has CDR1 MRHNA and CDR2 SNTAGT. Here the CDR3 DNA reads TGTGCCAGCAGTGACAGGGTCTACAATGAGCAGTTCTTC. It codes for CASSDRVYNEQFF.

This clone was seen a handful of times. This rearrangement joins TRBV6-1 to TRBJ2-7; tentative D call: TRBD1 (7 bases). V lost 2 bases and J lost 6, with 17 bases in between. Per the germline V gene, CDR1 is MNHNS and CDR2 is SASEGT. The CDR3 is made up of 15 amino acids. The chain's CDR3 is CASSERRGPWGEQYF. The DNA for the CDR3 is TGTGCCAGCAGTGAAAGGAGGGGGCCATGGGGCGAGCAGTACTTC.

DNA for the CDR3: TGTGCCAGCAGTGACCGCGGGACTGACACAGATACGCAGTATTTT. Its translation is CASSDRGTDTDTQYF. The chain employs TRBV2 and TRBJ2-3, with TRBD2 as a possible D gene (6 bases). Germline V lookup: CDR1 SNHLY, CDR2 FYNNEI. The V end was cut by 3 bases, the J end by 2 bases, with 12 bases between. The CDR3 covers 15 residues.

The V gene is TRBV6-6, the J gene TRBJ2-1; possibly TRBD2 for D (6 bases). CDR3 length equals 14 residues. In germline, CDR1 is MNHNY, CDR2 SVGAGI (reference sequence). With 10 bases removed from V and 7 bases from J, the gap between germline ends came to 20 bases. This CDR3 is CATKGTGVGNEQFF. The DNA for the CDR3 is TGTGCCACCAAAGGAACGGGAGTGGGTAATGAGCAGTTCTTC.

This clone was counted a few times. V is TRBV19 and J is TRBJ2-2, with D uncertain. The CDR3 length is 14 residues. Trimming pared 7 bases from V and 4 bases from J, leaving 13 bases between. Looked up from germline, CDR1 is LNHDA and CDR2 is SQIVND (reference sequence). CDR3 region: CASTNVPGTGELFF. The CDR3 nucleotides read TGTGCCAGTACCAATGTCCCCGGCACCGGGGAGCTGTTTTTT. Full variable domain (outside the CDR3, taken from reference TRBV19 and TRBJ2-2): DGGITQSPKYLFRKEGQNVTLSCEQNLNHDAMYWYRQDPGQGLRLIYYSQIVNDFQKGDIAEGYSVSREKKESFPLTVTSAQKNPTAFYLCASTNVPGTGELFFGEGSRLTVL.

V and J are TRBV2 and TRBJ2-1, with 10 positions matching TRBD2. The CDR3 sequence is 16 residues long. Germline CDR1 SNHLY, CDR2 FYNNEI. V lost 4 bases, J lost 2 bases, and 5 bases stayed unmatched. CDR3 sequence reads: CASSVLAGIPYNEQFF. CDR3 sequence (DNA): TGTGCCAGCAGTGTACTAGCGGGAATACCCTACAATGAGCAGTTCTTC. The variable domain in full, completed from reference TRBV2 and TRBJ2-1, reads EPEVTQTPSHQVTQMGQEVILRCVPISNHLYFYWYRQILGQKVEFLVSFYNNEISEKSEIFDDQFSVERPDGSNFTLKIRSTKLEDSAMYFCASSVLAGIPYNEQFFGPGTRLTVL.

The table lists this clone with a count of one. The chain uses TRBV9 and TRBJ2-2, with no clear D. The CDR3 sequence is 14 residues long. V lost 2 bases and J 4 bases, leaving 9 bases between the germline ends. The germline gives CDR1 SGDLS, CDR2 YYNGEE. The CDR3 sequence: CASSVDVFTGELFF. CDR3 coding DNA: TGTGCCAGCAGCGTCGATGTTTTCACCGGGGAGCTGTTTTTT.

The chain recombines TRBV30 with TRBJ2-2, with D perhaps assigned TRBD1 or TRBD2 (5 bases each). This CDR3 comprises 12 residues. V dropped 8 bases and J dropped 7 bases, with 14 bases sitting between them. In germline, CDR1 is GTSNPN, CDR2 SVGIG (reference sequence). The CDR3 coding sequence is TGTGCCACCAGGGAGTTTCGCGGGGAGCTGTTTTTT. Translated, it gives CATREFRGELFF.

The chain couples TRBV4-3 to TRBJ2-3; D may match TRBD1 or TRBD2 (5 bases each). V lost 4 bases, J lost 1 base, and 15 bases lay in between. CDR1 LGHNA and CDR2 YSLEER come from the germline V gene. The CDR3 has 16 amino acids. Here the CDR3 reads CASSRLGSGRTDTQYF. CDR3 sequence (DNA): TGCGCCAGCAGCCGGCTGGGGTCGGGACGCACAGATACGCAGTATTTT.

This clone turned up a few times. The gene calls are TRBV7-2 and TRBJ1-1; no firm D call. This CDR3 is 14 amino acids long. Per the germline V gene, CDR1 is SGHTA and CDR2 is FQGNSA. V lost 0 bases and J lost 0, with 5 bases in between. The CDR3 is CASSLAHLNTEAFF. CDR3 nucleotide sequence: TGTGCCAGCAGCTTAGCCCATTTGAACACTGAAGCTTTCTTT.

The chain employs TRBV11-3 and TRBJ2-7; D is unresolved. The V gene's germline CDR1 is SGHNT and CDR2 YENEEA. The CDR3 spans 13 residues. V was cut by 3 bases and J by 1 base, with 7 bases left in between. As DNA, the CDR3 is TGTGCCAGCAGCTTCAGGCCGTCCTACGAGCAGTACTTC. As protein: CASSFRPSYEQYF.

The chain has TRBV4-1 and TRBJ2-1; TRBD1 might be the D (6 bases). Trimming pared 1 base from V and 0 bases from J, leaving 10 bases between. The CDR3 is made up of 16 amino acids. Germline-derived CDR1 and CDR2 are MGHRA and YSYEKL. CDR3 loop: CASSQGSDSSYNEQFF. The CDR3 region has the DNA TGCGCCAGCAGCCAAGGGTCGGACAGCTCCTACAATGAGCAGTTCTTC.

The chain couples TRBV2 to TRBJ1-1; tentative D call: TRBD1 (6 bases). The CDR3 contains 16 residues. The germline CDR1 and CDR2 sequences are SNHLY and FYNNEI. V gave up 2 bases and J gave up 1 base, with 14 bases separating them. CDR3 amino acids: CASSEWAGVGNTEAFF. CDR3 in DNA: TGTGCCAGCAGTGAATGGGCAGGGGTGGGGAACACTGAAGCTTTCTTT.

The gene calls are TRBV7-2 and TRBJ2-7, with D perhaps matching TRBD2 (6 bases). Trimming left V 1 base short and J 9 bases short, with 10 bases between. This CDR3 is built from 12 residues. CDR1 is SGHTA, CDR2 FQGNSA, per germline. The CDR3 reads CASSLESGGQYF. The DNA for the CDR3 is TGTGCCAGCAGCTTAGAATCCGGGGGGCAGTACTTC.